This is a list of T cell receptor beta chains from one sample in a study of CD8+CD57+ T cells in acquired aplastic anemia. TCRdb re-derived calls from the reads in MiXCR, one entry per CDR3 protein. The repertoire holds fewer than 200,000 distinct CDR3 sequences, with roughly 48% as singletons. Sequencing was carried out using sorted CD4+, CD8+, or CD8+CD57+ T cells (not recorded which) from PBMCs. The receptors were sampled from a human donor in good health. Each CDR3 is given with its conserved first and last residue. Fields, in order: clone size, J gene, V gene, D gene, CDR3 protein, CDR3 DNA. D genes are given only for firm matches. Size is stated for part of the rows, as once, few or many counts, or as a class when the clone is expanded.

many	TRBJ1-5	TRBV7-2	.	CASSQQTGNQPQHF	TGTGCCAGCAGCCAACAGACAGGCAATCAGCCCCAGCATTTT
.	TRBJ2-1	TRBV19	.	CASMVVGRGGNEQFF	TGTGCCAGTATGGTCGTGGGCCGCGGCGGGAATGAGCAGTTCTTC
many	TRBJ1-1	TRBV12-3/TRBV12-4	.	CASSPSEWGPEAFF	TGTGCCAGCAGCCCTTCGGAGTGGGGCCCTGAAGCTTTCTTT
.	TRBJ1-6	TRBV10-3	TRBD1	CAISATGEGSPLHF	TGTGCCATCAGTGCCACAGGGGAGGGTTCACCCCTCCACTTT
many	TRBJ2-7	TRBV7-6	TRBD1	CASSGTGLSEQYF	TGTGCCAGCAGCGGGACAGGGTTGAGCGAGCAGTACTTC
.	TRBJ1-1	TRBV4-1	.	CASSPKDGPKSGEAFF	TGCGCCAGCAGCCCGAAGGATGGCCCCAAAAGTGGTGAAGCTTTCTTT
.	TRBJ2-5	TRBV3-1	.	CASSQDVRANARETQYF	TGTGCCAGCAGCCAAGATGTACGTGCCAACGCGCGGGAGACCCAGTACTTC
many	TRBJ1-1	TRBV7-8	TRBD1	CASSREGTANTEAFF	TGTGCCAGCAGCCGGGAGGGGACAGCTAACACTGAAGCTTTCTTT
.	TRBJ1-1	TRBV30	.	CAWSVSLMNTEAFF	TGTGCCTGGAGTGTTAGCCTCATGAACACTGAAGCTTTCTTT
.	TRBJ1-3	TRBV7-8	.	CASSPRNTIYF	TGTGCCAGCAGCCCGCGAAACACCATATATTTT
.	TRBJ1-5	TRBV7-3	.	CASSLDSGSSNQPQHF	TGTGCCAGCAGCTTAGACTCGGGATCTAGCAATCAGCCCCAGCATTTT
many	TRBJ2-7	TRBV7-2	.	CASSPRQQAYEQYF	TGTGCCAGCAGCCCCCGACAGCAAGCCTACGAGCAGTACTTC